What follows is one TCR beta chain and its context. TCRdb analysed the 5' RACE reads with MiXCR anew, one entry per CDR3 protein. The sample yields 690,000 or so distinct CDR3 sequences, 8.6% seen once. CDR3 size: 17 residues. V shed 6 bases and J 0 bases; nucleotides not matched to a gene: 11. The germline V gene encodes CDR1 SEHNR and CDR2 FQNEAQ (reference sequence). The data were taken from a study of identical twins. A further study also used this sample, focusing on yellow fever vaccine responses in identical twins.

The chain combines TRBV7-9 with TRBJ2-1; TRBD2 matches 7 bases. The sequencing sample was made of PBMCs. This TCR was recovered from a woman aged 18-35 years in good health. CDR3 region: CASRTQREGSSYNEQFF. The CDR3, as DNA: TGTGCCAGCAGGACGCAGCGGGAAGGGAGCTCCTACAATGAGCAGTTCTTC.